One and the same sample provided the 2 T cell receptor beta chains below, sequenced in a study of OX40 agonist ivuxolimab in advanced cancers. Profiled with immunoSEQ multiplex PCR; TCRdb holds only in-frame clones, not every one. The profile shows around 50,000 clones, 75% to 90% of them singletons. The sequenced sample was CD4+ or CD8+ T cells sorted from blood, obtained in a trial of the OX40 agonist ivuxolimab. All receptors derive from an adult with an advanced solid tumor such as melanoma, head and neck, liver or kidney cancer.

The V call is TRBV10-3, the J call TRBJ2-3, with 9 nucleotides matching TRBD2. Germline V lookup: CDR1 ENHRY, CDR2 SYGVKD. V dropped 4 bases and J dropped 6; count of bases not matched to a gene: 11. This CDR3 has 16 amino acids. The CDR3 protein is CAISVPIAGVGDTQYF. The DNA for the CDR3 is TGTGCCATCAGTGTACCTATAGCGGGAGTGGGTGATACGCAGTATTTT.

The chain recombines TRBV28 with TRBJ2-4, with TRBD2 matching 13 bases. The V gene end was trimmed by 7 bases and the J gene end by 2 bases; junction bases not matched to a gene: 5. Germline assignment: CDR1 MDHEN and CDR2 SYDVKM. The CDR3 is made up of 16 amino acids. The CDR3 here is CASTRTSGSPKNIQYF. CDR3 nucleotides: TGTGCCAGCACCAGGACTAGCGGGAGTCCCAAAAACATTCAGTACTTC. The variable domain in full, with the rest retrieved from reference TRBV28 and TRBJ2-4, is DVKVTQSSRYLVKRTGEKVFLECVQDMDHENMFWYRQDPGLGLRLIYFSYDVKMKEKGDIPEGYSVSREKKERFSLILESASTNQTSMYLCASTRTSGSPKNIQYFGAGTRLSVL.